These 8 T cell receptor beta chains were all obtained from the same sample, sequenced in a study of shared clonotypes between healthy human individuals. The naive CD8 subset, CD45RO-negative cells positively selected for CCR7, excluded terminally differentiated effector memory CD45RA+ cells. Only in-frame clones appear in the TCRdb table, and some are missing; sequencing was by immunoSEQ multiplex PCR. The sample lists 550,000 to 750,000 clones; about 92% were seen once. Source material: naive CD8+ T cells sorted from blood. The receptors stem from a man under 40 in good health.

CDR3 nucleotides: TGTGCCAGCAGCTTAGCACGGTTTGGACAGAAGGAGACCCAGTACTTC. Its protein product is CASSLARFGQKETQYF. The V call is TRBV7-8, the J call TRBJ2-5, with D perhaps TRBD1 (6 bases). Germline V gives CDR1 SGHVS, CDR2 FQNEAQ. V dropped 0 bases and J dropped 5 bases, with 16 bases sitting between them. CDR3 size: 16 residues.

V and J are TRBV29-1 and TRBJ2-1; 7 positions match TRBD1. V was pared by 5 bases and J by 0 bases, with 1 base of the junction left unmatched. The germline V gene encodes CDR1 SQVTM and CDR2 ANQGSEA. This CDR3 comprises 13 residues. The CDR3: CSVRDSSYNEQFF. In DNA, the CDR3 is TGCAGCGTTAGGGACAGCTCCTACAATGAGCAGTTCTTC.

The V gene is TRBV6-1, the J gene TRBJ1-2; 7 bases map to TRBD1. CDR1 and CDR2 (germline): MNHNS, SASEGT. This CDR3 comprises 13 residues. With 11 bases clipped from V and 4 bases from J, the junction kept 10 bases outside the gene matches. The CDR3 DNA sequence: TGTGCCCTCAAAAACAGGGGCACCTATGGCTACACCTTC. It is translated as CALKNRGTYGYTF.

V and J are TRBV7-9 and TRBJ2-3, with TRBD2 matching over 13 bases. CDR3 length equals 19 residues. V trimming: 5 bases; J trimming: 0 bases; junction bases outside the gene matches: 11. CDR1 and CDR2 from the germline V gene are SEHNR and FQNEAQ (reference sequence). In nucleotides, the CDR3 is TGTGCCAGCAGCCCCCCCCGGACTAGCGGGAGTTCTAGCACAGATACGCAGTATTTT. This sequence encodes CASSPPRTSGSSSTDTQYF. Drawing the rest from reference TRBV7-9 and TRBJ2-3, the complete variable domain is DTGVSQNPRHKITKRGQNVTFRCDPISEHNRLYWYRQTLGQGPEFLTYFQNEAQLEKSRLLSDRFSAERPKGSFSTLEIQRTEQGDSAMYLCASSPPRTSGSSSTDTQYFGPGTRLTVL.

This clone has only one observation. The gene calls are TRBV7-6 and TRBJ1-5; maybe TRBD1 (6 bases). V gave up 3 bases and J gave up 4 bases, with 19 bases separating them. The CDR3 length is 17 residues. In germline, CDR1 is SGHVS, CDR2 FNYEAQ. DNA of the CDR3: TGTGCCAGCAGCTTGGGCAGGGGCATAATCCGGAATCAGCCCCAGCATTTT. It codes for CASSLGRGIIRNQPQHF.

CDR3 residues: CASSSLFEVIAYNEQFF. The CDR3 coding sequence is TGTGCCAGCAGTTCCCTTTTCGAGGTGATAGCTTACAATGAGCAGTTCTTC. The V and J genes are TRBV28 and TRBJ2-1; no reliable D call. CDR3 length equals 17 residues. Per the germline V gene, CDR1 is MDHEN and CDR2 is SYDVKM. V dropped 4 bases and J dropped 4 bases, with 20 bases sitting between them. The variable domain in full, completed from reference TRBV28 and TRBJ2-1, reads DVKVTQSSRYLVKRTGEKVFLECVQDMDHENMFWYRQDPGLGLRLIYFSYDVKMKEKGDIPEGYSVSREKKERFSLILESASTNQTSMYLCASSSLFEVIAYNEQFFGPGTRLTVL.

The chain links TRBV27 to TRBJ2-2, with unresolved D. The germline V and J ends were trimmed by 5 bases and 5 bases, with 3 bases remaining between them. This CDR3 comprises 11 residues. Germline assignment: CDR1 MNHEY and CDR2 SMNVEV (reference sequence). The CDR3 spells CASSTTGELFF. CDR3 coding DNA: TGTGCCAGCAGTACTACCGGGGAGCTGTTTTTT.

For the CDR3, the DNA is TGTGCCAGCAGCTCCAACGGCGGGAGTGCAGATACGCAGTATTTT. Protein: CASSSNGGSADTQYF. This chain joins TRBV7-9 and TRBJ2-3, with 7 bases that match TRBD2. The CDR3 loop spans 15 amino acids. With V trimmed by 4 bases and J by 4 bases, 8 bases remained unmatched. CDR1 SEHNR and CDR2 FQNEAQ come from the germline V gene (reference sequence).